This T cell receptor beta chain was obtained from a study of shared clonotypes between healthy human individuals. Regarding this clone: A read error is likely here: a far larger clone is one base away. This CDR3 is also generated by other DNA sequences in the sample.

CDR1 and CDR2 (germline): SGHAT, FQNNGV. The V and J ends lost 5 bases and 1 base, in that order; junction bases with no gene match: 7. CDR3 length equals 15 residues. Libraries were prepared by immunoSEQ multiplex PCR; TCRdb keeps only in-frame clonotypes and omits some of them. The table lists some 490,000 clones, about 84% of them singletons, with 10% to 15% in the top ten. The chain is built from TRBV11-2 and TRBJ2-5; 7 positions match TRBD1. The sample taken for sequencing was PBMCs. The TCR sequence derives from a woman between 40 and 55 years old in good health. Some clones in this sample may be carry-over from other donors' samples. DNA of the CDR3: TGTGCCAGCAGCCTAGCAGGGACAGCCCAAGAGACCCAGTACTTC. This codes for CASSLAGTAQETQYF.